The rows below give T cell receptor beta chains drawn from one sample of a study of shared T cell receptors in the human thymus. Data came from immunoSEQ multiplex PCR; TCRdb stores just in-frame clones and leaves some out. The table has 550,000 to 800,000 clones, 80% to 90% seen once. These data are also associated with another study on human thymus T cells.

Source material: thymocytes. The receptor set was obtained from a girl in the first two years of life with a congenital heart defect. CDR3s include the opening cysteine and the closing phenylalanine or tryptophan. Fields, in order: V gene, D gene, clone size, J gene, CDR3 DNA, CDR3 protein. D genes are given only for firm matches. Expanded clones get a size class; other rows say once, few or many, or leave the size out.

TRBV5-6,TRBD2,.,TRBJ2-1,TGTGCCAGCAGCTCGGGGGGGGCGGGTGTGGAACAGTTCTTC,CASSSGGAGVEQFF
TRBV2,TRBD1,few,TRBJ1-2,TGTGCCAGCAGTGTAACCAGGGGGCCCTTCTATGGCTACACCTTC,CASSVTRGPFYGYTF
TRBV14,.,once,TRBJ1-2,TGTGCCAGCAGCCAAGATGAGGTTTGGCCCCACATCTACACCTTC,CASSQDEVWPHIYTF
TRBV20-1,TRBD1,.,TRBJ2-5,TGCAGTGCTAGGTTAGGGGGCTTTCAGTACTTC,CSARLGGFQYF
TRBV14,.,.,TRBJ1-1,TGTGCCAGCAGCACACCGTCGACAGTCGAGAACACTGAAGCTTTCTTT,CASSTPSTVENTEAFF
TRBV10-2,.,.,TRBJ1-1,TGCGCCAGCAGTGAGGACAGACCTGGTATGAACACTGAAGCTTTCTTT,CASSEDRPGMNTEAFF
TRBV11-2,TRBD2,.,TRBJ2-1,TGTGCCAGCAGCTGGGGGTGGGGGGGTGGCAATGAGCAGTTCTTC,CASSWGWGGGNEQFF
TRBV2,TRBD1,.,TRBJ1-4,TGTGCCAGCAGTGATAACAGGGGGCGGGTTGAAAAACTGTTTTTT,CASSDNRGRVEKLFF
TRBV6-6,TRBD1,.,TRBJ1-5,TGTGCCAGCAGCGCAGGGGGCTTGAAGAATCAGCCCCAGCATTTT,CASSAGGLKNQPQHF
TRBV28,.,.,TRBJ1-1,TGTGCCAGCAGTTCCCACAGTATCCGCCCTGAAGCTTTCTTT,CASSSHSIRPEAFF
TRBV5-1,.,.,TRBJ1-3,TGCGCCAGCAGCTTGTTTCCAGGGGAGTATTCTGGAAACACCATATATTTT,CASSLFPGEYSGNTIYF
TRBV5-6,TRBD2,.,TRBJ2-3,TGTGCCAGCAGCGCCGTGCGGGGGACAGATACGCAGTATTTT,CASSAVRGTDTQYF
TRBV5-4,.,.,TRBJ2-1,TGTGCCAGCAGCTTGGACAAATCCTACAATGAGCAGTTCTTC,CASSLDKSYNEQFF
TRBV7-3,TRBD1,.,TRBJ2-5,TGTGCCAGCAGCCTCGGGACAGGGGAAGAGACCCAGTACTTC,CASSLGTGEETQYF
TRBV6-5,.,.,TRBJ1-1,TGTGCCAGCAGTTACCCAGCGGAAGACACTGAAGCTTTCTTT,CASSYPAEDTEAFF
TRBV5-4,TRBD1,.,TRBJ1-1,TGTGCCAGCTCCTTGGCGGGGACAGCTGTGAACACTGAAGCTTTCTTT,CASSLAGTAVNTEAFF
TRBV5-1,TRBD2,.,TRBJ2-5,TGCGCCAGCAGCTATGATGGTGGGCACCCGGCGGGGGGCGAGGAGACCCAGTACTTC,CASSYDGGHPAGGEETQYF
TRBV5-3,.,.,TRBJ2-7,TGTGCCAGAAGCTCCAGGGGGGCCTACGAGCAGTACTTC,CARSSRGAYEQYF
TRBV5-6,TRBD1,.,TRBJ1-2,TGTGCCAGCAGCTTGGACAGGGGTGGAGGCTACACCTTC,CASSLDRGGGYTF
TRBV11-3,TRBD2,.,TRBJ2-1,TGTGCCAGCAGCCCCTCTAGCGGCAATGAGCAGTTCTTC,CASSPSSGNEQFF
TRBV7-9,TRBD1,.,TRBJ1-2,TGTGCCAGCAGTAACCGGGACAGGGGGCACGGTAACTATGGCTACACCTTC,CASSNRDRGHGNYGYTF
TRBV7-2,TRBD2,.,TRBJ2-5,TGTGCCAGCAGCTTCCGACTAGCGGGAAAAGAGACCCAGTACTTC,CASSFRLAGKETQYF
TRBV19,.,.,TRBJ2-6,TGTGCCAGTAGCACCAGCAGGGGTTCTGGGGCCAACGTCCTGACTTTC,CASSTSRGSGANVLTF
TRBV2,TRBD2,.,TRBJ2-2,TGTGCCAGCAGACTAGCGGGGATCACCGGGGAGCTGTTTTTT,CASRLAGITGELFF
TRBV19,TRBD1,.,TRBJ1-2,TGTGCCAGTAGTGGACTGGGGACAGAGTATGGCTACACCTTC,CASSGLGTEYGYTF
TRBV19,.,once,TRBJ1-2,TGTGCCAGTAGTAAACGACCAGGGGTTAACTATGGCTACACCTTC,CASSKRPGVNYGYTF
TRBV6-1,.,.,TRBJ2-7,TGTGCCAGCAGTGCAGGGGCGAACTACGAGCAGTACTTC,CASSAGANYEQYF
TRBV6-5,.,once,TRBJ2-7,TGTGCCTCACACCTCGAGCAGTACTTC,CASHLEQYF
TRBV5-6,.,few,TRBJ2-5,TGTGCCAGCAGCTTGACTAACCAAGAGACCCAGTACTTC,CASSLTNQETQYF
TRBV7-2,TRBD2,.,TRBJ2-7,TGTGCCAGCAGTTCCCTAGCGGGCGCGGAGCAGTACTTC,CASSSLAGAEQYF
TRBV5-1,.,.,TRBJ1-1,TGCGCCAGCGGAAAGGACAGCCGATGGAGCACTGAAGCTTTCTTT,CASGKDSRWSTEAFF
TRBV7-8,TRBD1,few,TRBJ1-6,TGTGCCAGCAGCCCGGGACAGGGTATGGGTAATTCACCCCTCCACTTT,CASSPGQGMGNSPLHF
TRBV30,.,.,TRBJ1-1,TGTGCCGGAGCATGGACAGTTCAAACCTCGAGCACTGAAGCTTTCTTT,CAGAWTVQTSSTEAFF
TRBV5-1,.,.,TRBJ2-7,TGCGCCAGCAGCTTGGTAGGTTTTGAGAGGGAGCAGTACTTC,CASSLVGFEREQYF
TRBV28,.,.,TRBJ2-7,TGTGCCAGCAGTTTATGCAACCTAACCTACGAGCAGTACTTC,CASSLCNLTYEQYF
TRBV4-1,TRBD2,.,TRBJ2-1,TGCGCCAGCAGCCAATTTGTGGAGACTAGCGGGTCCGGACTTAACAATGAGCAGTTCTTC,CASSQFVETSGSGLNNEQFF
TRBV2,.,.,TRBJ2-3,TGTGCCAGCAGTGAAGCCTGGGCCGATACGCAGTATTTT,CASSEAWADTQYF
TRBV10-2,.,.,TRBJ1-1,TGCGCCAGCACCCAAACCCCCAACAGACAGCCGGACTATTACACTGAAGCTTTCTTT,CASTQTPNRQPDYYTEAFF
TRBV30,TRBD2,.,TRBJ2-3,TGTGCCTGGTCTACCTTCGGGGGGTCCGGCACAGATACGCAGTATTTT,CAWSTFGGSGTDTQYF
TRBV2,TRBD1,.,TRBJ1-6,TGTGCCAGCAGTGATACTTTCCAGACAGGGAGCTCACCCCTCCACTTT,CASSDTFQTGSSPLHF
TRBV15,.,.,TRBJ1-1,TGTGCCACCAGCAAGGAGGGCATAGCGATTTCGGCTTTCTTT,CATSKEGIAISAFF
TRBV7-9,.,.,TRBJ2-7,TGTGCCAGCAGCTTAGAAGGAACAGGGACCTACGAGCAGTACTTC,CASSLEGTGTYEQYF
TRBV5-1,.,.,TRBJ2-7,TGCGCCAGCAGCTCCCTCCGCGAAGGGGCCTACGAGCAGTACTTC,CASSSLREGAYEQYF
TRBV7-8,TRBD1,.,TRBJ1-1,TGTGCCAGCAGATCACAGGGGCTGGGAGCTTTCTTT,CASRSQGLGAFF
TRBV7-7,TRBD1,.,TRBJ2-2,TGTGCCAGCAGCCAAGCCGGGACAGGGAACACCGGGGAGCTGTTTTTT,CASSQAGTGNTGELFF
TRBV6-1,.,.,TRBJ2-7,TGTGCCAGCAGTGATACGTCGGGACACAGGTCCTACGAGCAGTACTTC,CASSDTSGHRSYEQYF
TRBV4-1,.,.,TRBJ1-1,TGCGCCAGCAGCCAAGAGCACAAAGGACAGCCACGGGGGGACACTGAAGCTTTCTTT,CASSQEHKGQPRGDTEAFF
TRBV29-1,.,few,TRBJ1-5,TGCAGCGCTGGGGGGGAAGATAGCAATCAGCCCCAGCATTTT,CSAGGEDSNQPQHF
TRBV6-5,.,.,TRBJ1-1,TGTGCCAGCAGTTGCCCGGGTCAGAACACTGAAGCTTTCTTT,CASSCPGQNTEAFF
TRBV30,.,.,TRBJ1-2,TGTGCCTGGAGTTACGGGATGGGGAACTATGGCTACACCTTC,CAWSYGMGNYGYTF